These 12 T cell receptor beta chains originate from one sample sequenced in a study of control samples from healthy donors and cancer patients (dated by TCRdb to 2018 to 2020). The receptor library was made with the immunoSEQ multiplex PCR assay. TCRdb provides this immuneACCESS table in a form limited to in-frame rearrangements. Some clones are lacking; in checked studies, under half of them reflect an unresolved V gene, and why the rest are absent is not known. The sample table lists some 95,000 clones, about 80% of them with a count of one. Of the sample, about 10% is held by the ten largest clones. Sequencing input: blood. These TCRs come from a woman in her 30s in good health.

This chain links TRBV19 with TRBJ1-1; the D gene is possibly TRBD1 (6 bases). The CDR3 has 16 residues. The ends were cut back, 1 base at V and 4 bases at J, with 16 bases in the middle. CDR1 is LNHDA and CDR2 is SQIVND in the germline V gene (reference sequence). The DNA of the CDR3 is TGTGCCAGTAGTATAGCAACCCCGGGGGGCGGCACTGAAGCTTTCTTT. Its protein is CASSIATPGGGTEAFF.

The chain has TRBV5-5 and TRBJ2-7; possibly TRBD1 for D (7 bases). The germline CDR1 and CDR2 sequences are SGHKS and YYEKEE (reference sequence). CDR3 length equals 16 residues. V lost 3 bases to trimming and J lost 6 bases, with 22 bases between them. CDR3 in amino acids: CASSSGTVGGRSEQYF. CDR3 DNA sequence: TGTGCCAGCAGCTCTGGGACAGTTGGAGGGAGGAGCGAGCAGTACTTC.

This rearrangement joins TRBV6-1 to TRBJ2-7; D is undetermined. Germline assignment: CDR1 MNHNS and CDR2 SASEGT. Trimming stripped 1 base from V and 4 bases from J, with 8 bases between. The CDR3 is 13 residues long. The CDR3 spells CASSEELAYEQYF. The CDR3 DNA reads as TGTGCCAGCAGTGAAGAGTTAGCATACGAGCAGTACTTC.

The chain recombines TRBV7-9 with TRBJ1-5; 8 positions match TRBD1. Per the germline V gene, CDR1 is SEHNR and CDR2 is FQNEAQ (reference sequence). The CDR3 length is 17 residues. V was clipped by 1 base and J by 5 bases; unmatched bases: 10. The CDR3 here is CASSLVTGGRTYQPQHF. Written as DNA, the CDR3 is TGTGCCAGCAGCTTAGTTACAGGGGGAAGGACGTATCAGCCCCAGCATTTT.

This chain joins TRBV3-1 (or the pseudogene TRBV3-2) and TRBJ1-2, with D possibly matching TRBD1 (6 bases). Per germline, CDR1 LGHDT and CDR2 YNNKEL (reference sequence). The CDR3 consists of 14 residues. V lost 0 bases and J 11 bases, leaving 16 bases between the germline ends. CDR3 loop: CASSQDLQGRVYTF. Written as DNA, the CDR3 is TGTGCCAGCAGCCAAGATCTCCAGGGGAGGGTTTACACCTTC.

This clone was seen a few times. The gene calls are TRBV18 and TRBJ1-1; no firm D call. CDR3 size: 14 residues. Between the trimmed V and J ends, which lost 3 bases and 0 bases, there was a span of 8 bases. Germline V gene lookup returns CDR1 KGHSH and CDR2 LQKENI. DNA for the CDR3: TGTGCCAGCTCACCCACAGCCATGAACACTGAAGCTTTCTTT. This gives the protein CASSPTAMNTEAFF.

The V gene is TRBV4-3, the J gene TRBJ2-3, with D unresolved. Germline V lookup: CDR1 LGHNA, CDR2 YSLEER. The CDR3 is 15 amino acids. Between the trimmed V and J ends, which lost 0 bases and 7 bases, there was a span of 14 bases. CDR3 bases: TGCGCCAGCAGCCAAGATGCGAGTGTTGATTATACGCAGTATTTT. Encoded protein: CASSQDASVDYTQYF.

CDR3 in amino acids: CSAYRVEEQFF. DNA for the CDR3: TGCAGTGCTTACAGGGTAGAGGAGCAGTTCTTC. The V call is TRBV20-1, the J call TRBJ2-1, with D perhaps matching TRBD1 (6 bases). The CDR3 consists of 11 residues. Germline V gene sequence: CDR1 DFQATT, CDR2 SNEGSKA (reference sequence). Trimming stripped 5 bases from V and 10 bases from J, with 12 bases between.

The chain recombines TRBV19 with TRBJ2-7; no clear D gene. In germline, CDR1 is LNHDA, CDR2 SQIVND (reference sequence). The germline V and J ends were trimmed by 3 bases and 0 bases, with 18 bases remaining between them. The CDR3 totals 17 residues. The CDR3 DNA reads TGTGCCAGTAGTATTTCGCACTTCGAGGTTAGCTCCTACGAGCAGTACTTC. Translated, it gives CASSISHFEVSSYEQYF.

The chain employs TRBV29-1 and TRBJ2-6; D uncertain. This CDR3 has 15 residues. In germline, CDR1 is SQVTM, CDR2 ANQGSEA. Trimming pared 0 bases from V and 2 bases from J, leaving 8 bases between. The CDR3 region has the DNA TGCAGCGTTGAAGATCGTAGGGCTGGGGCCAACGTCCTGACTTTC. Translated: CSVEDRRAGANVLTF.

A few counts support this clone. The chain employs TRBV20-1 and TRBJ2-1; TRBD1 or TRBD2 may be the D gene (5 bases each). V was trimmed by 3 bases and J by 0 bases, leaving 15 bases between them. This CDR3 is built from 16 residues. Germline V gives CDR1 DFQATT, CDR2 SNEGSKA (reference sequence). DNA for the CDR3: TGCAGTGCTAGTAGCCCGGGACGGAGCTCCTACAATGAGCAGTTCTTC. This gives the protein CSASSPGRSSYNEQFF.

The V and J genes are TRBV12-5 and TRBJ1-2, with D possibly being TRBD1 (6 bases). Trimming shortened V by 6 bases and J by 3 bases, and 14 bases separated the two germline ends. CDR3 size: 14 residues. Germline CDR1 reads LGHNT; CDR2 reads FRNRAP. The CDR3 sequence is CASGTQGIDYGYTF. Written as DNA, the CDR3 is TGTGCTAGTGGAACTCAGGGGATCGACTATGGCTACACCTTC.